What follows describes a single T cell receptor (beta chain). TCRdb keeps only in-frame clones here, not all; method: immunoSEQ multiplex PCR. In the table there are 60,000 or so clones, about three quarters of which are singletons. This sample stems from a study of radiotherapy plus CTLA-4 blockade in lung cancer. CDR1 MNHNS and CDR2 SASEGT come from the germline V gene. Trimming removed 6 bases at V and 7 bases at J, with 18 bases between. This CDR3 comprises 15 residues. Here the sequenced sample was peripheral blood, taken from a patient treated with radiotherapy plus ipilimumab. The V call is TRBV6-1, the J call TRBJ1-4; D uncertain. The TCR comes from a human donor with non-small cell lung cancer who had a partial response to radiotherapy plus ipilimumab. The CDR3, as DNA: TGTGCCAGCAGCCTTGGACGCGGGCCTGGTGAAAAACTGTTTTTT. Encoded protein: CASSLGRGPGEKLFF.